Here is one T cell receptor beta chain with its context. The sample comes from a study of shared clonotypes between healthy human individuals. Clones were sequenced by immunoSEQ multiplex PCR, and TCRdb holds only the in-frame ones, with some missing. The sample holds 600,000 to 750,000 clones, around 90% seen once. There are 18 residues in the CDR3. V gave up 5 bases and J gave up 0 bases; unmatched junction bases: 12. Germline values: CDR1 SGHTA, CDR2 FQGNSA. Specimen: memory CD8+ T cells from PBMCs. The subset denotes: CD45RO+ cells pooled with CCR7-negative TemRA cells. This sequence joins TRBV7-2 and TRBJ2-7; 11 bases fit TRBD2. The sequence was obtained from a man between 18 and 35 years old in good health. Some clones in this sample may be carry-over from other donors' samples. The CDR3, as DNA: TGTGCCAGCAGCCGAGGACTAGCGGGCCTCCCTAGCTCCTACGAGCAGTACTTC. Amino acid sequence: CASSRGLAGLPSSYEQYF.